These 13 T cell receptor beta chains share one sample of origin, sequenced in a study of shared clonotypes between healthy human individuals. Sequencing was performed with immunoSEQ multiplex PCR; in TCRdb, only in-frame clones are kept and a portion is missing. The sample has a few million clones; just over 90% are singletons. The source material was naive CD4+ T cells from PBMCs. Subset meaning: CD45RA+ positively selected. The receptors come from a man younger than 35 in good health. Some clones in this sample may be carry-over from other donors' samples.

The J gene is TRBJ1-2, the V gene TRBV5-1; D is unclear. Germline V gene lookup returns CDR1 SGHRS and CDR2 YFSETQ. The V end was cut by 1 base, the J end by 0 bases, with 1 base between. The CDR3 is 12 amino acids. Written as DNA, the CDR3 is TGCGCCAGCAGCTTGTCTAACTATGGCTACACCTTC. It codes for CASSLSNYGYTF. Based on the CDR3 plus reference TRBV5-1 and TRBJ1-2, the full variable domain is KAGVTQTPRYLIKTRGQQVTLSCSPISGHRSVSWYQQTPGQGLQFLFEYFSETQRNKGNFPGRFSGRQFSNSRSEMNVSTLELGDSALYLCASSLSNYGYTFGSGTRLTVV.

This clone occurred once. V is TRBV9 and J is TRBJ2-2; 10 positions agree with TRBD2. From germline, CDR1 is SGDLS and CDR2 YYNGEE. This CDR3 has 16 residues. With 5 bases clipped from V and 0 bases from J, the junction kept 4 bases outside the gene matches. Here the CDR3 DNA reads TGTGCCAGCAGTCTAGCGGGAGCGGCGAACACCGGGGAGCTGTTTTTT. This codes for CASSLAGAANTGELFF.

This clone was counted a single time. The genes are TRBV5-1 and TRBJ2-1; D unclear. This CDR3 has 12 amino acids. The V gene's germline CDR1 is SGHRS and CDR2 YFSETQ. Trimming removed 7 bases at V and 12 bases at J, with 17 bases between. The CDR3 loop is CASSPTSDGQFF. CDR3 in DNA: TGCGCCAGCTCACCGACCTCGGACGGGCAGTTCTTC.

The chain is built from TRBV14 and TRBJ2-1; 8 bases are a match to TRBD2. There are 19 residues in the CDR3. CDR1 is SGHDN and CDR2 is FVKESK in the germline V gene. V shed 0 bases, J shed 1 base, and the junction held 11 bases outside the gene matches. The CDR3 coding sequence is TGTGCCAGCAGCCAAGATTCGAGATGGGGCGGGAGGTCCTACAATGAGCAGTTCTTC. Residues: CASSQDSRWGGRSYNEQFF.

A few counts support this clone. V gene TRBV11-2 combines with J gene TRBJ1-5, with unresolved D. Trimming stripped 1 base from V and 7 bases from J, with 8 bases between. This CDR3 has 13 residues. CDR1 is SGHAT, CDR2 FQNNGV, per germline. CDR3 bases: TGTGCCAGCAGCTTAGTTGCCGGGCAGCCCCAGCATTTT. Residues: CASSLVAGQPQHF.

The chain links TRBV9 to TRBJ2-7; 10 bases are a match to TRBD1. The CDR3 covers 14 residues. V dropped 3 bases and J dropped 6; count of bases not matched to a gene: 6. Germline CDR1 and CDR2: SGDLS and YYNGEE. The CDR3 DNA reads TGTGCCAGCAGCGCTGGACAGGGGGTGGGCGAGCAGTACTTC. Protein product: CASSAGQGVGEQYF.

This CDR3 is CASSRGLADAYEQYF. CDR3 bases: TGTGCCAGCAGCCGGGGACTAGCGGACGCCTACGAGCAGTACTTC. The gene calls are TRBV7-9 and TRBJ2-7, with 11 nucleotides matching TRBD2. V was pared by 5 bases and J by 2 bases, with 5 bases of the junction left unmatched. The CDR3 is 15 residues long. Germline CDR1 reads SEHNR; CDR2 reads FQNEAQ (reference sequence). The entire variable domain, with the rest obtained from reference TRBV7-9 and TRBJ2-7, is as follows: DTGVSQNPRHKITKRGQNVTFRCDPISEHNRLYWYRQTLGQGPEFLTYFQNEAQLEKSRLLSDRFSAERPKGSFSTLEIQRTEQGDSAMYLCASSRGLADAYEQYFGPGTRLTVT.

V gene TRBV25-1 combines with J gene TRBJ2-1; D call uncertain. This CDR3 region has 13 residues. V was trimmed by 5 bases and J by 4 bases, leaving 9 bases between them. The V gene's germline CDR1 is MGHDK and CDR2 SYGVNS. CDR3 nucleotide sequence: TGTGCCAGCAGTCTGGCGGTTTACAATGAGCAGTTCTTC. This encodes CASSLAVYNEQFF.

The chain has TRBV25-1 and TRBJ2-1; 10 nucleotides line up with TRBD2. Per the germline V gene, CDR1 is MGHDK and CDR2 is SYGVNS. The trim removed 5 bases at V and 4 bases at J, leaving 14 bases unmatched. This CDR3 is 18 amino acids long. In DNA, the CDR3 is TGTGCCAGCAGTCCTTACAGTGCTAGCGGGGGAGGATACAATGAGCAGTTCTTC. Protein product: CASSPYSASGGGYNEQFF.

The V gene is TRBV5-4, the J gene TRBJ1-1; weak D call: TRBD1 (5 bases). Germline CDR1 SGHNT, CDR2 YYREEE (reference sequence). CDR3 length: 13 residues. Trimming took 0 bases from V and 3 from J, leaving 6 bases between them. CDR3 amino acids: CASSLDRYTEAFF. Written as DNA, the CDR3 is TGTGCCAGCAGCTTGGACAGGTACACTGAAGCTTTCTTT.

V and J are TRBV7-9 and TRBJ2-2; TRBD2 is a possible D gene (6 bases). This CDR3 is 15 amino acids long. V was cut by 2 bases and J by 2 bases, with 9 bases left in between. Germline V gene sequence: CDR1 SEHNR, CDR2 FQNEAQ (reference sequence). The CDR3 coding sequence is TGTGCCAGCAGCTTAAGGGACTTAAACACCGGGGAGCTGTTTTTT. It encodes CASSLRDLNTGELFF.

The J gene is TRBJ2-2, the V gene TRBV1; the table gives TRBD2 as D, unverified against the DNA. TRBV1 is deemed a pseudogene. The CDR3 is 19 amino acids. The CDR3 DNA reads as TGCACCAGCAGCCAAGATCAGATATTACTAGCGGATGTAACCGGGGAGCTGTTTTTT. The encoded protein is CTSSQDQILLADVTGELFF.

This clone was found a few times. This chain connects TRBV25-1 to TRBJ1-1; D remains ambiguous. From germline, CDR1 is MGHDK and CDR2 SYGVNS. V lost 3 bases to trimming and J lost 1 base, with 6 bases between them. The length of the CDR3 is 13 residues. CDR3: CASSESENTEAFF. In nucleotides, the CDR3 is TGTGCCAGCAGTGAGTCCGAGAACACTGAAGCTTTCTTT.